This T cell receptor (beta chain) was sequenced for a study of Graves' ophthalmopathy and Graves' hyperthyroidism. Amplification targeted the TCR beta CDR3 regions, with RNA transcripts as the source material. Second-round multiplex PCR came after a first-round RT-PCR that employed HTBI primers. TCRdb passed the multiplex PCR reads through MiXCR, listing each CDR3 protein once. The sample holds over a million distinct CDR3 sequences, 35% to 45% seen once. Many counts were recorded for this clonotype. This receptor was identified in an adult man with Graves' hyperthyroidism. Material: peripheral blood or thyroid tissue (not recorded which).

CDR3 in amino acids: CSVEPRLAQETQYF. Here the CDR3 DNA reads TGCAGCGTTGAACCCAGACTAGCCCAAGAGACCCAGTACTTC. This rearrangement joins TRBV29-1 to TRBJ2-5, with TRBD2 identical over 7 bases. Germline V gene sequence: CDR1 SQVTM, CDR2 ANQGSEA. With 2 bases clipped from V and 1 base from J, the junction kept 4 bases outside the gene matches. CDR3 size: 14 residues.